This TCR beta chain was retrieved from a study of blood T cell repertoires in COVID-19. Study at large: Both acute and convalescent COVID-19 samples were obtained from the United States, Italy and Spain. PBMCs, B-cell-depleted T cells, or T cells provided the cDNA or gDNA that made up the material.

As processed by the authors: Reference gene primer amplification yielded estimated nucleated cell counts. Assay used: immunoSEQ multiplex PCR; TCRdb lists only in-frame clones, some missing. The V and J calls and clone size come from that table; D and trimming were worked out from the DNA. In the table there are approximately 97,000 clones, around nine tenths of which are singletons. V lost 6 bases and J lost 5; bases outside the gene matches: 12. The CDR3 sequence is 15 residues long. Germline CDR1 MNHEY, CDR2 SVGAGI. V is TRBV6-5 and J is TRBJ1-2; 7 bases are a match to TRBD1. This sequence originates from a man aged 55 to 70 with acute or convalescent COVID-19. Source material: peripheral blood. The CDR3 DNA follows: TGTGCCAGCAGAACGGCTCCGGGACAGTGGTATGGCTACACCTTC. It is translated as CASRTAPGQWYGYTF.